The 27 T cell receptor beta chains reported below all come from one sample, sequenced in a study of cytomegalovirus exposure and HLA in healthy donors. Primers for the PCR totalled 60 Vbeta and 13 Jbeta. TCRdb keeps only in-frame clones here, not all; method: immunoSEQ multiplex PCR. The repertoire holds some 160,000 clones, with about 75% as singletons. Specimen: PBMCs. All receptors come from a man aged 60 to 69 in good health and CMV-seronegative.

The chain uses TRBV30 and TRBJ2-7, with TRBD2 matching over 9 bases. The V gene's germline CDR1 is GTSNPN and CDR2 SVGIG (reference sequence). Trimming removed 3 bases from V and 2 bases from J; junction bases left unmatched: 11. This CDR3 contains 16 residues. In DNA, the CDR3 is TGTGCCTGGAGGGACCACACAGCGGGAGGAGCCTACGAGCAGTACTTC. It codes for CAWRDHTAGGAYEQYF.

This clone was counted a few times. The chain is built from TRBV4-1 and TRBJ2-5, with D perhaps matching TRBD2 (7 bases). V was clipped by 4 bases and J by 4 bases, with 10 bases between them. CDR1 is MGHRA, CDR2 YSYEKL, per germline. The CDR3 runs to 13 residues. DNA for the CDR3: TGCGCCAGCAGCCGGGGGGGGCTAGAGACCCAGTACTTC. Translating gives CASSRGGLETQYF.

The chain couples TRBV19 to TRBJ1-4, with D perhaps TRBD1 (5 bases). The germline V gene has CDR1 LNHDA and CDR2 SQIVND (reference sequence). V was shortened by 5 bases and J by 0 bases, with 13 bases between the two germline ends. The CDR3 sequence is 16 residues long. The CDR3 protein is CASSDGGSATNEKLFF. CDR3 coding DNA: TGTGCCAGTAGTGATGGGGGGAGCGCAACTAATGAAAAACTGTTTTTT.

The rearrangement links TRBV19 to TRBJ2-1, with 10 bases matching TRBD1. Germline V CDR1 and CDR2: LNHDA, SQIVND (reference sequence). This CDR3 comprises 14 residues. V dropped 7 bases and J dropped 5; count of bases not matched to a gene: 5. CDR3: CASKRQGADNEQFF. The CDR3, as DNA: TGTGCCAGTAAGAGACAGGGGGCGGACAATGAGCAGTTCTTC.

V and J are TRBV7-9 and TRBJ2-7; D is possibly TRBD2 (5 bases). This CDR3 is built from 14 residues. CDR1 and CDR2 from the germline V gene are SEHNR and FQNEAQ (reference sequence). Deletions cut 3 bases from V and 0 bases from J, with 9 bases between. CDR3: CASSFGSGSYEQYF. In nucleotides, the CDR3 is TGTGCCAGCAGCTTTGGGAGCGGCTCCTACGAGCAGTACTTC.

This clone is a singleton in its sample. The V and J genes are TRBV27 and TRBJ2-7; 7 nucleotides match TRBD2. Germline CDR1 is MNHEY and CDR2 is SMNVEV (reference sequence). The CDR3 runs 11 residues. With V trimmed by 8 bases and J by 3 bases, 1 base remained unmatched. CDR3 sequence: CASGGGYEQYF. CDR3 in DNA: TGTGCCAGCGGGGGGGGCTACGAGCAGTACTTC.

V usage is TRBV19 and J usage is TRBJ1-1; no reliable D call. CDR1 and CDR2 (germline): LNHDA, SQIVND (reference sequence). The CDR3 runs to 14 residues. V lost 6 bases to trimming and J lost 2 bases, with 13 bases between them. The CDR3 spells CASSAFTDNTEAFF. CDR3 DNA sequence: TGTGCCAGTAGCGCTTTCACAGACAACACTGAAGCTTTCTTT.

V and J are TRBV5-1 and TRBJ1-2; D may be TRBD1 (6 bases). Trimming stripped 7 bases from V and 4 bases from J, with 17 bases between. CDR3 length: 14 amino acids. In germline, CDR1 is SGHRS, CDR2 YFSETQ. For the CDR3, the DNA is TGCGCCAGCGGTCCAAGCGACAGGCCCTATGGCTACACCTTC. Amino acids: CASGPSDRPYGYTF.

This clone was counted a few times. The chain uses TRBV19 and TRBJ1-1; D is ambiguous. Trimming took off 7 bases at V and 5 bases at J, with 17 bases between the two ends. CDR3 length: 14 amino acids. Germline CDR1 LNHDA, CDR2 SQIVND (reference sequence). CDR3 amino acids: CASTEGMGATEAFF. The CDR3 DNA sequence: TGTGCCAGTACGGAGGGCATGGGTGCGACTGAAGCTTTCTTT.

CDR3 amino acids: CASSTAGTGPLSTGELFF. The CDR3 DNA sequence: TGTGCCAGCAGCACGGCCGGGACAGGGCCACTTAGCACCGGGGAGCTGTTTTTT. The J gene is TRBJ2-2, the V gene TRBV7-9; TRBD1 matches at 9 bases. The junction had 14 bases not matched to a gene; V was cut back by 5 bases and J by 4 bases. Germline V gene lookup returns CDR1 SEHNR and CDR2 FQNEAQ (reference sequence). CDR3 length: 18 amino acids.

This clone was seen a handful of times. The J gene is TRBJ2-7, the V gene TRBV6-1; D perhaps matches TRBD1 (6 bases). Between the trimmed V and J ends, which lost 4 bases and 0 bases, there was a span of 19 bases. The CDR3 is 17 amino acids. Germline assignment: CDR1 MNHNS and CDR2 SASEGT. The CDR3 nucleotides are TGTGCCAGCAGTGTCCGGACAGAACTTCTAGCCTCCTACGAGCAGTACTTC. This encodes CASSVRTELLASYEQYF.

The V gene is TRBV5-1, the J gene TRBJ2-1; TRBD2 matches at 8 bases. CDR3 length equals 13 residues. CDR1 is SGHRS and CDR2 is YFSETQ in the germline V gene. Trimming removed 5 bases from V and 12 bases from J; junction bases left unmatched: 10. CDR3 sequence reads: CASSSEREIRQFF. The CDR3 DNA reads TGCGCCAGCAGTTCGGAGCGGGAGATTCGGCAGTTCTTC.

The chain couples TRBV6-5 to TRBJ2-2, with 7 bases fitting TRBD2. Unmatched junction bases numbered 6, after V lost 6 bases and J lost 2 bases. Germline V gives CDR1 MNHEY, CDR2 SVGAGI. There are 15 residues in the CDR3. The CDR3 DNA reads TGTGCCAGCAGACTAGCGACAGCAAACACCGGGGAGCTGTTTTTT. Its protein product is CASRLATANTGELFF.

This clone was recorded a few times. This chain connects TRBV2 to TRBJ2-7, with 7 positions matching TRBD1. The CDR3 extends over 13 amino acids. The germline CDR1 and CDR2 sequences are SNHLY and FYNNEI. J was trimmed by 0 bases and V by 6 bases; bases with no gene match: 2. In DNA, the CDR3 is TGTGCCAGCAGGGCAGGGGGCTCCTACGAGCAGTACTTC. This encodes CASRAGGSYEQYF.

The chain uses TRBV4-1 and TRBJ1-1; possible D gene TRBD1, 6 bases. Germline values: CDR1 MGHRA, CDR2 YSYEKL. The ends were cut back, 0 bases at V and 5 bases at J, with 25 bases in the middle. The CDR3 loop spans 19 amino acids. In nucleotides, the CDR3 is TGCGCCAGCAGCCAAGATCTTCCAGGTTTCGGGAAGGGGGAAACTGAAGCTTTCTTT. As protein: CASSQDLPGFGKGETEAFF.

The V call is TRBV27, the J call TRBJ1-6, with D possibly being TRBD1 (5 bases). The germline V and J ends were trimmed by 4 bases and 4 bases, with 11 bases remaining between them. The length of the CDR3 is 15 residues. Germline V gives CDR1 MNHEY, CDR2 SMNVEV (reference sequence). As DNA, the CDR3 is TGTGCCAGCAGTTCGGGGGTAGCATATAATTCACCCCTCCACTTT. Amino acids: CASSSGVAYNSPLHF.

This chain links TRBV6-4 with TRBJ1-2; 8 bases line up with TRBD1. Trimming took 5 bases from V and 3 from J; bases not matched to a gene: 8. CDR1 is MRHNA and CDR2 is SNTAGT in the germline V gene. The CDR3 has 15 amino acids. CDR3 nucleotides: TGTGCCAGCAGTCTCAATGGACAGGGAGACTATGGCTACACCTTC. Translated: CASSLNGQGDYGYTF.

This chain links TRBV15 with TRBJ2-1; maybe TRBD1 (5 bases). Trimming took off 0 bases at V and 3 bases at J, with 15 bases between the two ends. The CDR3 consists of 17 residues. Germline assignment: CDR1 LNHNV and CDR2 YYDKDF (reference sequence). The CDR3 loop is CATSREGREGVYNEQFF. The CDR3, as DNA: TGTGCCACCAGCAGAGAGGGCCGAGAAGGGGTCTACAATGAGCAGTTCTTC.

The CDR3 sequence: CASSELNRDPELFF. The CDR3 coding sequence is TGTGCCAGCAGTGAACTGAACAGGGATCCGGAGCTGTTTTTT. The chain joins TRBV6-1 to TRBJ2-2, with a weak D call TRBD1 (6 bases). Germline lookup yields CDR1 MNHNS and CDR2 SASEGT. The germline V and J ends were trimmed by 2 bases and 10 bases, with 14 bases remaining between them. The CDR3 has 14 residues.

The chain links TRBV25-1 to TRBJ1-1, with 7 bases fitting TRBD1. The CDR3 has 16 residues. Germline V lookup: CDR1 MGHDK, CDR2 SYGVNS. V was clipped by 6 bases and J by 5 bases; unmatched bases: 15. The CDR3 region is CASRPPAPGGKTEAFF. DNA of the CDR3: TGTGCCAGCAGACCCCCCGCCCCAGGGGGTAAAACTGAAGCTTTCTTT.

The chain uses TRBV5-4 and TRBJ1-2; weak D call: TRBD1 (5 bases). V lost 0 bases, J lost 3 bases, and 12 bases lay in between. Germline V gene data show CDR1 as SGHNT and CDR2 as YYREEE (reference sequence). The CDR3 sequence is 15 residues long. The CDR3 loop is CASSLGGGDHYGYTF. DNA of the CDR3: TGTGCCAGCAGCTTGGGGGGAGGGGACCACTATGGCTACACCTTC.

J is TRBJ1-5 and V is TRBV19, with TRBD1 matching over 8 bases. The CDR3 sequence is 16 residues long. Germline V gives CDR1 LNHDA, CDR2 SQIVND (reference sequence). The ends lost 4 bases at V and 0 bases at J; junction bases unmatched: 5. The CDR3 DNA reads TGTGCCAGTAGTACCCGGACAGGGACTAGCAATCAGCCCCAGCATTTT. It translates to CASSTRTGTSNQPQHF. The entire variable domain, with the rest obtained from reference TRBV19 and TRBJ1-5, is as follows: DGGITQSPKYLFRKEGQNVTLSCEQNLNHDAMYWYRQDPGQGLRLIYYSQIVNDFQKGDIAEGYSVSREKKESFPLTVTSAQKNPTAFYLCASSTRTGTSNQPQHFGDGTRLSIL.

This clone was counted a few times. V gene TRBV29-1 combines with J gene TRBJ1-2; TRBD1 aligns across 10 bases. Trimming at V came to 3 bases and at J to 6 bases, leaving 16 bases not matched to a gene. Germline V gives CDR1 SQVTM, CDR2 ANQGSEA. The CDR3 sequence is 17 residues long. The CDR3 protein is CSVDNRGTGDTPNGYTF. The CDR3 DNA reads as TGCAGCGTTGATAACCGGGGGACAGGGGATACCCCTAATGGCTACACCTTC.

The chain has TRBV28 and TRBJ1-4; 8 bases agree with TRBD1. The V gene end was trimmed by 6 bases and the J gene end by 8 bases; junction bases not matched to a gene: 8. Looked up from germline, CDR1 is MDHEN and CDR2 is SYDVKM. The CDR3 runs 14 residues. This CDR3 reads CASSLTGVQEKLFF. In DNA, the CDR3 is TGTGCCAGCAGCTTGACAGGGGTACAAGAAAAACTGTTTTTT.

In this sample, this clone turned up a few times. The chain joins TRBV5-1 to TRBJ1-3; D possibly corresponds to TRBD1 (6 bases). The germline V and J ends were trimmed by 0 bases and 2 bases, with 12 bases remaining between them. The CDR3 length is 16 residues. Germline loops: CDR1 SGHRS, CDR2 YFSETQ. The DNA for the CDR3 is TGCGCCAGCAGCTTGGGGGATACAGGGACTGGAAACACCATATATTTT. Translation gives CASSLGDTGTGNTIYF.

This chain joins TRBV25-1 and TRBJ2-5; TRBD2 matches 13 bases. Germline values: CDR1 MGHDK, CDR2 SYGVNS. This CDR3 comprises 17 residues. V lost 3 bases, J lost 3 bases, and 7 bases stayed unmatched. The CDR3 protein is CASSDPKTSGGKETQYF. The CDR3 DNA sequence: TGTGCCAGCAGTGACCCCAAGACTAGCGGGGGGAAAGAGACCCAGTACTTC. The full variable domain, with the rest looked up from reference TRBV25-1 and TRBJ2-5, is EADIYQTPRYLVIGTGKKITLECSQTMGHDKMYWYQQDPGMELHLIHYSYGVNSTEKGDLSSESTVSRIRTEHFPLTLESARPSHTSQYLCASSDPKTSGGKETQYFGPGTRLLVL.

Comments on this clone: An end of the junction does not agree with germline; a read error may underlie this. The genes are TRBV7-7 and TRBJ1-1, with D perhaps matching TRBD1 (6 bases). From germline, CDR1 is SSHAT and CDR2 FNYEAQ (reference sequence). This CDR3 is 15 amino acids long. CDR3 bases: TGTGCTAGCAGCCCCCTCCAGGGGAGAGCCACTGAAGCTTTCTTT. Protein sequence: CASSPLQGRATEAFF.